A single sample gave rise to the 23 T cell receptor beta chains below, sequenced in a study of control samples from healthy donors and cancer patients. Sequencing was performed with immunoSEQ multiplex PCR; in TCRdb, only in-frame clones are kept and a portion is missing. The table includes tens of thousands of clones, roughly 87% detected once. The sequencing input was blood. The receptors stem from a woman between 45 and 65 years old in good health.

This chain links TRBV9 with TRBJ1-3; 7 positions agree with TRBD1. Germline V gives CDR1 SGDLS, CDR2 YYNGEE. The CDR3 runs 16 residues. The ends lost 3 bases at V and 9 bases at J; junction bases unmatched: 15. As DNA, the CDR3 is TGTGCCAGCAGCGCTTTTGACAGGGACCCTCGGCGCACCATATATTTT. This codes for CASSAFDRDPRRTIYF.

The chain joins TRBV4-1 to TRBJ2-4; 11 bases agree with TRBD2. The V gene's germline CDR1 is MGHRA and CDR2 YSYEKL. The CDR3 extends over 17 amino acids. The junction had 8 bases not matched to a gene; V was cut back by 3 bases and J by 4 bases. Written as DNA, the CDR3 is TGCGCCAGCAGCCAGGCTCGTAGCGGGAGGGATAAAAACATTCAGTACTTC. Protein: CASSQARSGRDKNIQYF.

This chain links TRBV18 with TRBJ1-5, with 9 bases that match TRBD1. J gave up 3 bases and V 5 bases, and 11 bases lay outside the gene matches. The CDR3 has 17 amino acids. Germline CDR1 is KGHSH and CDR2 is LQKENI. In DNA, the CDR3 is TGTGCCAGCTCAGCCCCCCTGGGACAGGGATTCAATCAGCCCCAGCATTTT. The encoded protein is CASSAPLGQGFNQPQHF.

This clone was seen more than once but under ten times. V gene TRBV9 combines with J gene TRBJ2-1; possibly TRBD2 for D (5 bases). The V and J ends lost 5 bases and 0 bases respectively, with 12 bases between them. CDR3 size: 15 residues. The germline gives CDR1 SGDLS, CDR2 YYNGEE. This CDR3 reads CASSKTRGSYNEQFF. The CDR3 DNA reads as TGTGCCAGCAGTAAAACCCGGGGCTCCTACAATGAGCAGTTCTTC.

The chain employs TRBV4-1 and TRBJ2-5, with D perhaps TRBD1 (5 bases). The V gene lost 3 bases and the J gene lost 1 base, with 18 bases spanning the gap. The CDR3 consists of 17 residues. In germline, CDR1 is MGHRA, CDR2 YSYEKL. The CDR3 is CASSQINMGLTQETQYF. CDR3 bases: TGCGCCAGCAGCCAGATAAATATGGGGCTGACCCAAGAGACCCAGTACTTC.

CDR3 sequence reads: CASSSSGKLHF. The CDR3 DNA reads as TGTGCCAGCAGTAGCTCCGGGAAGCTCCACTTT. The J gene is TRBJ1-6, the V gene TRBV27; D is uncertain. This CDR3 has 11 residues. CDR1 is MNHEY, CDR2 SMNVEV, per germline (reference sequence). Trimming pared 5 bases from V and 16 bases from J, leaving 12 bases between.

The chain joins TRBV28 to TRBJ1-1; 9 positions agree with TRBD1. Germline V lookup: CDR1 MDHEN, CDR2 SYDVKM. The CDR3 length is 14 residues. Trimming took 4 bases from V and 4 from J; bases not matched to a gene: 4. This chain's CDR3 is CASSSQGATTEAFF. The CDR3 nucleotides read TGTGCCAGCAGTTCACAGGGGGCGACCACTGAAGCTTTCTTT.

This clone has just a few counts. The CDR3 protein is CASSSIAGATYSYEQYF. Here the CDR3 DNA reads TGTGCCAGCAGTTCCATAGCGGGAGCGACCTACTCCTACGAGCAGTACTTC. The rearrangement joins TRBV27 to TRBJ2-7, with TRBD2 identical over 9 bases. The CDR3 loop spans 17 amino acids. The V segment lost 4 bases and the J segment 0 bases; nucleotides outside the gene matches: 10. Germline V gives CDR1 MNHEY, CDR2 SMNVEV (reference sequence).

The gene calls are TRBV19 and TRBJ1-4; D is unclear. CDR1 is LNHDA, CDR2 SQIVND, per germline (reference sequence). Deletions cut 6 bases from V and 5 bases from J, with 10 bases between. This CDR3 has 13 residues. As DNA, the CDR3 is TGTGCCAGTAGGTTCGCGGGGAATGAAAAACTGTTTTTT. Translating gives CASRFAGNEKLFF.

This chain links TRBV9 with TRBJ2-1, with TRBD1 as a possible D gene (6 bases). CDR3 length equals 14 residues. Germline CDR1 reads SGDLS; CDR2 reads YYNGEE. Trimming removed 1 base at V and 3 bases at J, with 8 bases between. CDR3 coding DNA: TGTGCCAGCAGCGTACAGGGGTTCTACAATGAGCAGTTCTTC. Amino acid sequence: CASSVQGFYNEQFF.

The gene calls are TRBV11-2 and TRBJ2-1; D tentatively reads TRBD1 or TRBD2 (6 bases each). CDR1 is SGHAT, CDR2 FQNNGV, per germline. V was cut by 0 bases and J by 10 bases, with 13 bases left in between. CDR3 length: 14 amino acids. The CDR3 reads CASSLDPSGAEQFF. CDR3 coding DNA: TGTGCCAGCAGCTTAGACCCGTCGGGGGCGGAGCAGTTCTTC.

V gene TRBV6-1 combines with J gene TRBJ1-2, with D possibly TRBD1 on 6 matching bases. V lost 1 base, J lost 2 bases, and 14 bases lay in between. The germline gives CDR1 MNHNS, CDR2 SASEGT. The CDR3 covers 16 residues. This chain's CDR3 is CASSEGTGQYNYGYTF. DNA of the CDR3: TGTGCCAGCAGTGAAGGGACCGGACAGTACAACTATGGCTACACCTTC.

The V gene is TRBV30, the J gene TRBJ1-3; D gene unclear. The length of the CDR3 is 14 residues. Germline V lookup: CDR1 GTSNPN, CDR2 SVGIG (reference sequence). Trimming shortened V by 0 bases and J by 0 bases, and 6 bases separated the two germline ends. The CDR3 region has the DNA TGTGCCTGGAGTGTGCTAAGCTCTGGAAACACCATATATTTT. It codes for CAWSVLSSGNTIYF.

The chain has TRBV9 and TRBJ2-7, with D perhaps TRBD2 (6 bases). The CDR3 is 16 residues long. Trimming left V 0 bases short and J 1 base short, with 14 bases between. Germline-derived CDR1 and CDR2 are SGDLS and YYNGEE. CDR3 in amino acids: CASSVDGGTKSYEQYF. For the CDR3, the DNA is TGTGCCAGCAGCGTAGATGGCGGGACCAAATCCTACGAGCAGTACTTC. Full variable domain (rest looked up from reference TRBV9 and TRBJ2-7): DSGVTQTPKHLITATGQRVTLRCSPRSGDLSVYWYQQSLDQGLQFLIQYYNGEERAKGNILERFSAQQFPDLHSELNLSSLELGDSALYFCASSVDGGTKSYEQYFGPGTRLTVT.

The chain is built from TRBV7-3 and TRBJ1-2, with TRBD1 identical over 9 bases. This CDR3 has 13 amino acids. CDR1 is SGHTA, CDR2 FQGTGA, per germline. With V trimmed by 5 bases and J by 6 bases, 4 bases remained unmatched. CDR3 coding DNA: TGTGCCAGCAGCAACAGGGGGCAGAATGGCTACACCTTC. The encoded protein is CASSNRGQNGYTF.

This clone was recorded once. This chain joins TRBV28 and TRBJ1-4, with D tentatively TRBD1 (6 bases). Per the germline V gene, CDR1 is MDHEN and CDR2 is SYDVKM. The CDR3 covers 15 residues. The V and J ends lost 6 bases and 4 bases respectively, with 15 bases between them. The CDR3 spells CASSREGVYNEKLFF. The CDR3 nucleotides are TGTGCCAGCAGCCGGGAGGGGGTTTATAATGAAAAACTGTTTTTT.

The chain joins TRBV2 to TRBJ2-3; 9 nucleotides line up with TRBD2. Germline V gene data show CDR1 as SNHLY and CDR2 as FYNNEI. Germline trimming cut 6 bases from V and 2 bases from J; bases unmatched to any gene: 3. This CDR3 has 14 residues. CDR3 amino acids: CASRTSGPTDTQYF. DNA of the CDR3: TGTGCCAGCAGGACTAGCGGACCCACAGATACGCAGTATTTT.

This clone was detected a few times. J is TRBJ2-7 and V is TRBV5-5; 8 positions agree with TRBD1. J lost 3 bases, V lost 5 bases, and 7 bases had no gene match. Germline V lookup: CDR1 SGHKS, CDR2 YYEKEE (reference sequence). The CDR3 sequence is 14 residues long. In DNA form, the CDR3 reads TGTGCCAGCAGTTTTGGGACAGGATTCTACGAGCAGTACTTC. Protein product: CASSFGTGFYEQYF. Based on the CDR3 plus reference TRBV5-5 and TRBJ2-7, the full variable domain is DAGVTQSPTHLIKTRGQQVTLRCSPISGHKSVSWYQQVLGQGPQFIFQYYEKEERGRGNFPDRFSARQFPNYSSELNVNALLLGDSALYLCASSFGTGFYEQYFGPGTRLTVT.

V usage is TRBV4-2 and J usage is TRBJ2-7; 9 bases are shared with TRBD2. V trimming: 2 bases; J trimming: 7 bases; junction bases outside the gene matches: 12. CDR1 is LGHNA, CDR2 YNFKEQ, per germline. The CDR3 is 16 amino acids. CDR3: CASSQRPIQREAEQYF. CDR3 DNA sequence: TGTGCCAGCAGCCAACGGCCGATCCAGCGGGAGGCGGAGCAGTACTTC.

The V and J genes are TRBV30 and TRBJ1-3; a possible D gene is TRBD1 (5 bases). V was clipped by 2 bases and J by 2 bases, with 16 bases between them. The CDR3 extends over 16 amino acids. Germline values: CDR1 GTSNPN, CDR2 SVGIG (reference sequence). Here the CDR3 DNA reads TGTGCCTGGAGTCCACCTGGCAGGGTCCCTGGAAACACCATATATTTT. Protein product: CAWSPPGRVPGNTIYF.

This clone showed up just a few times. The chain employs TRBV28 and TRBJ2-7, with 10 bases lining up with TRBD2. Trimming took 6 bases from V and 4 from J; bases not matched to a gene: 0. Looked up from germline, CDR1 is MDHEN and CDR2 is SYDVKM. This CDR3 region has 12 residues. The CDR3, as DNA: TGTGCCAGCAGACTAGCGGGATACGAGCAGTACTTC. Its protein is CASRLAGYEQYF. The full variable domain, with the rest looked up from reference TRBV28 and TRBJ2-7, is DVKVTQSSRYLVKRTGEKVFLECVQDMDHENMFWYRQDPGLGLRLIYFSYDVKMKEKGDIPEGYSVSREKKERFSLILESASTNQTSMYLCASRLAGYEQYFGPGTRLTVT.

The V call is TRBV27, the J call TRBJ2-7; 7 bases map to TRBD2. The CDR3 is 16 amino acids. V shed 5 bases, J shed 0 bases, and the junction held 10 bases outside the gene matches. Germline V gene lookup returns CDR1 MNHEY and CDR2 SMNVEV (reference sequence). Here the CDR3 reads CASSATLAPSSYEQYF. Here the CDR3 DNA reads TGTGCCAGCAGTGCCACACTAGCGCCGAGCTCCTACGAGCAGTACTTC.

A single count supports this clone. The chain couples TRBV6-5 to TRBJ1-3; D call uncertain. V was shortened by 6 bases and J by 0 bases, with 12 bases between the two germline ends. Per germline, CDR1 MNHEY and CDR2 SVGAGI. This CDR3 has 15 residues. The DNA for the CDR3 is TGTGCCAGCAGCCTACGGGGAAACTCTGGAAACACCATATATTTT. This sequence encodes CASSLRGNSGNTIYF.